The 24 T cell receptor beta chains below all came from one sample that was sequenced in a study of T cell responses to AZD1222 COVID-19 vaccine. The table came from immunoSEQ multiplex PCR; TCRdb's copy has only in-frame clones and leaves some out. The sample contains roughly 100,000 clones, approximately 86% of which appear only once. Sequences were derived from peripheral blood, sampled 28 days after the second dose of the MenACWY control vaccine. The receptors derive from an adult who received the MenACWY meningococcal vaccine as a control.

This clone appeared a single time. V gene TRBV7-6 combines with J gene TRBJ2-3; D may be TRBD1 (5 bases). The V end was cut by 6 bases, the J end by 1 base, with 17 bases between. Germline values: CDR1 SGHVS, CDR2 FNYEAQ. The CDR3 is 16 residues long. In DNA form, the CDR3 reads TGTGCCAGCAGTCCCGGAGTTGGCAGGGGCACAGATACGCAGTATTTT. Amino acids: CASSPGVGRGTDTQYF.

The chain has TRBV7-9 and TRBJ2-7, with 15 nucleotides matching TRBD2. This CDR3 has 18 amino acids. Trimming cost V 4 bases and J 9 bases; bases outside gene matches: 16. Germline CDR1 and CDR2: SEHNR and FQNEAQ (reference sequence). The CDR3 nucleotides are TGTGCCAGCAGCTCGCGGACTAGCGGGGGGGACCGGCGGAGTGTGCAGTACTTC. Protein: CASSSRTSGGDRRSVQYF.

The V gene is TRBV10-3, the J gene TRBJ1-2; tentatively, D is TRBD1 (6 bases). Per germline, CDR1 ENHRY and CDR2 SYGVKD. CDR3 length equals 12 residues. Trimming removed 5 bases at V and 4 bases at J, with 8 bases between. The CDR3 DNA reads as TGTGCCATCAGTTCAGGGGCCTATGGCTACACCTTC. It translates to CAISSGAYGYTF.

This chain joins TRBV28 and TRBJ2-7; tentatively, D is TRBD1 or TRBD2 (6 bases each). The CDR3 spans 14 residues. V lost 5 bases and J lost 7, with 18 bases in between. Germline V CDR1 and CDR2: MDHEN, SYDVKM. For the CDR3, the DNA is TGTGCCAGCAGTCTCACTGGGGGGCGCCGGGAGCAGTACTTC. This sequence encodes CASSLTGGRREQYF.

The V and J genes are TRBV7-2 and TRBJ2-1, with D perhaps matching TRBD1 or TRBD2 (6 bases each). Germline CDR1 is SGHTA and CDR2 is FQGNSA. Between the trimmed V and J ends, which lost 5 bases and 4 bases, there was a span of 15 bases. The CDR3 is made up of 15 amino acids. CDR3 region: CASSPPGAWYNEQFF. CDR3 nucleotide sequence: TGTGCCAGCAGCCCCCCGGGGGCCTGGTACAATGAGCAGTTCTTC.

The chain is built from TRBV12-3 or TRBV12-4 and TRBJ1-1; unclear D gene. V was shortened by 3 bases and J by 3 bases, with 8 bases between the two germline ends. The CDR3 covers 13 residues. DNA for the CDR3: TGTGCCAGCAGTTTCTCGAGTTACACTGAAGCTTTCTTT. Protein sequence: CASSFSSYTEAFF.

The chain uses TRBV5-1 and TRBJ2-5; D is ambiguous. The CDR3 runs to 14 residues. Germline CDR1 is SGHRS and CDR2 is YFSETQ. Deletions cut 3 bases from V and 4 bases from J, with 13 bases between. CDR3 sequence: CASSSGPTLETQYF. The CDR3, as DNA: TGCGCCAGCAGCTCCGGGCCGACCTTAGAGACCCAGTACTTC. The entire variable domain, with the rest obtained from reference TRBV5-1 and TRBJ2-5, is as follows: KAGVTQTPRYLIKTRGQQVTLSCSPISGHRSVSWYQQTPGQGLQFLFEYFSETQRNKGNFPGRFSGRQFSNSRSEMNVSTLELGDSALYLCASSSGPTLETQYFGPGTRLLVL.

This sequence joins TRBV12-3 or TRBV12-4 and TRBJ2-3, with 7 bases fitting TRBD1. The CDR3 is 12 amino acids. The junction had 6 bases not matched to a gene; V was cut back by 6 bases and J by 9 bases. The CDR3 coding sequence is TGTGCCAGCAGCCCCGACAGGGTAACGCAGTATTTT. It yields the protein CASSPDRVTQYF.

This chain links TRBV7-9 with TRBJ1-2, with D possibly TRBD1 on 5 matching bases. The V and J ends lost 0 bases and 0 bases respectively, with 11 bases between them. The CDR3 extends over 16 amino acids. In germline, CDR1 is SEHNR, CDR2 FQNEAQ (reference sequence). CDR3 in amino acids: CASSLAGESSNYGYTF. CDR3 bases: TGTGCCAGCAGCTTAGCGGGGGAGAGTTCTAACTATGGCTACACCTTC.

The V and J genes are TRBV4-1 and TRBJ2-6; D unresolved. Germline CDR1 reads MGHRA; CDR2 reads YSYEKL. CDR3 length: 17 amino acids. Deletions cut 0 bases from V and 0 bases from J, with 9 bases between. CDR3 sequence reads: CASSQDGQLSGANVLTF. The CDR3 DNA reads as TGCGCCAGCAGCCAAGACGGTCAGCTCTCTGGGGCCAACGTCCTGACTTTC.

The V and J genes are TRBV5-1 and TRBJ2-7, with no clear D. V was pared by 2 bases and J by 2 bases, with 11 bases between. The CDR3 is made up of 14 amino acids. Germline-derived CDR1 and CDR2 are SGHRS and YFSETQ. CDR3 amino acids: CASSLRAGAYEQYF. The DNA of the CDR3 is TGCGCCAGCAGCTTACGGGCTGGAGCCTACGAGCAGTACTTC. The whole variable domain, remainder taken from reference TRBV5-1 and TRBJ2-7, is KAGVTQTPRYLIKTRGQQVTLSCSPISGHRSVSWYQQTPGQGLQFLFEYFSETQRNKGNFPGRFSGRQFSNSRSEMNVSTLELGDSALYLCASSLRAGAYEQYFGPGTRLTVT.

V and J are TRBV4-2 and TRBJ1-3, with unresolved D. In germline, CDR1 is LGHNA, CDR2 YNFKEQ. The CDR3 extends over 16 amino acids. The germline V and J ends were trimmed by 0 bases and 1 base, with 10 bases remaining between them. The CDR3 spells CASSQESQISGNTIYF. Here the CDR3 DNA reads TGTGCCAGCAGCCAAGAATCCCAGATTTCTGGAAACACCATATATTTT.

V gene TRBV5-1 combines with J gene TRBJ2-5; the match to TRBD2 covers 16 bases. The CDR3 runs to 18 residues. Germline trimming cut 1 base from V and 5 bases from J; bases unmatched to any gene: 8. The germline gives CDR1 SGHRS, CDR2 YFSETQ. Here the CDR3 reads CASSLRPGTSGGAETQYF. The CDR3 region has the DNA TGCGCCAGCAGCTTGAGGCCGGGGACTAGCGGGGGGGCCGAGACCCAGTACTTC.

This chain joins TRBV12-3 or TRBV12-4 and TRBJ2-3; TRBD1 matches at 7 bases. J gave up 4 bases and V 6 bases, and 4 bases lay outside the gene matches. This CDR3 contains 13 residues. The CDR3 region has the DNA TGTGCCAGCAGACAGGGGATATCAGATACGCAGTATTTT. Translated, it gives CASRQGISDTQYF.

The J gene is TRBJ2-7, the V gene TRBV4-3; 8 bases map to TRBD2. V was pared by 1 base and J by 3 bases, with 8 bases of the junction left unmatched. CDR3 size: 16 residues. The germline V gene encodes CDR1 LGHNA and CDR2 YSLEER. The CDR3 DNA reads TGCGCCAGCAGCCAAGTCTCCGGGGGGGAGCTCTACGAGCAGTACTTC. Amino acid sequence: CASSQVSGGELYEQYF.

The genes are TRBV28 and TRBJ2-5; 8 bases are a match to TRBD2. The CDR3 is made up of 16 amino acids. V shed 6 bases, J shed 1 base, and the junction held 10 bases outside the gene matches. Germline V CDR1 and CDR2: MDHEN, SYDVKM. This CDR3 reads CASRTLSGTSQETQYF. The CDR3 DNA reads as TGTGCCAGCAGGACGCTCTCCGGGACTAGCCAAGAGACCCAGTACTTC. Full variable domain (outside the CDR3, taken from reference TRBV28 and TRBJ2-5): DVKVTQSSRYLVKRTGEKVFLECVQDMDHENMFWYRQDPGLGLRLIYFSYDVKMKEKGDIPEGYSVSREKKERFSLILESASTNQTSMYLCASRTLSGTSQETQYFGPGTRLLVL.

The genes are TRBV28 and TRBJ2-7, with D perhaps TRBD1 (5 bases). This CDR3 has 12 residues. Germline V gene data show CDR1 as MDHEN and CDR2 as SYDVKM. V gave up 6 bases and J gave up 7 bases, with 13 bases separating them. CDR3 sequence: CASSSGIWEQYF. CDR3 sequence (DNA): TGTGCCAGCAGCTCAGGGATCTGGGAGCAGTACTTC.

V and J are TRBV3-1 (or the pseudogene TRBV3-2) and TRBJ1-2; tentative D call: TRBD1 (5 bases). V lost 1 base and J 3 bases, leaving 9 bases between the germline ends. The CDR3 has 14 amino acids. Germline-derived CDR1 and CDR2 are LGHDT and YNNKEL (reference sequence). CDR3 in DNA: TGTGCCAGCAGCCAAGGTCTACAGGACTATGGCTACACCTTC. Translating gives CASSQGLQDYGYTF.

The rearrangement uses TRBV6-6 and TRBJ2-1; 9 nucleotides line up with TRBD2. V was pared by 5 bases and J by 5 bases, with 7 bases of the junction left unmatched. This CDR3 spans 15 amino acids. Germline CDR1 is MNHNY and CDR2 is SVGAGI (reference sequence). The CDR3 nucleotides are TGTGCCAGCAGTAGTAGCGGGGGTGGCGACAATGAGCAGTTCTTC. It translates to CASSSSGGGDNEQFF.

The chain links TRBV5-1 to TRBJ2-1, with 9 bases aligning to TRBD2. Germline-derived CDR1 and CDR2 are SGHRS and YFSETQ. The J segment lost 9 bases and the V segment lost 5 bases, leaving 9 bases of the junction unmatched. CDR3 size: 14 residues. The CDR3 sequence: CASSILAGEGEQFF. CDR3 nucleotides: TGCGCCAGCAGTATTTTAGCGGGGGAGGGTGAGCAGTTCTTC.

CDR3 loop: CASRPRMNTEAFF. CDR3 DNA: TGTGCCAGCAGACCCAGGATGAACACTGAAGCTTTCTTT. V and J are TRBV3-1 (or the pseudogene TRBV3-2) and TRBJ1-1; D not resolved. Germline loops: CDR1 LGHDT, CDR2 YNNKEL (reference sequence). V gave up 6 bases and J gave up 0 bases, with 8 bases separating them. This CDR3 region has 13 residues.

The CDR3 coding sequence is TGTGCCAGTAGTTCGGGACCGAACACCGGGGAGCTGTTTTTT. Protein sequence: CASSSGPNTGELFF. The rearrangement joins TRBV19 to TRBJ2-2; the D call may be TRBD1 or TRBD2 (5 bases each). The CDR3 extends over 14 amino acids. Trimming removed 5 bases from V and 0 bases from J, with 7 bases in between. Germline V lookup: CDR1 LNHDA, CDR2 SQIVND (reference sequence). The full variable domain, with the rest looked up from reference TRBV19 and TRBJ2-2, is DGGITQSPKYLFRKEGQNVTLSCEQNLNHDAMYWYRQDPGQGLRLIYYSQIVNDFQKGDIAEGYSVSREKKESFPLTVTSAQKNPTAFYLCASSSGPNTGELFFGEGSRLTVL.

The chain joins TRBV18 to TRBJ2-3; D remains unclear. Germline CDR1 and CDR2: KGHSH and LQKENI. The CDR3 totals 14 residues. The V end was cut by 0 bases, the J end by 2 bases, with 6 bases between. Here the CDR3 reads CASSPPQFTDTQYF. DNA of the CDR3: TGTGCCAGCTCACCACCGCAGTTCACAGATACGCAGTATTTT.

The rearrangement uses TRBV10-2 and TRBJ2-7; 10 bases agree with TRBD2. The germline V gene encodes CDR1 WSHSY and CDR2 SAAADI. Losses at the gene ends were 7 bases for V and 4 bases for J; bases not matched to a gene: 7. This CDR3 contains 14 residues. CDR3: CASTTPSGGYEQYF. CDR3 sequence (DNA): TGCGCCAGCACCACGCCTAGCGGGGGTTACGAGCAGTACTTC.